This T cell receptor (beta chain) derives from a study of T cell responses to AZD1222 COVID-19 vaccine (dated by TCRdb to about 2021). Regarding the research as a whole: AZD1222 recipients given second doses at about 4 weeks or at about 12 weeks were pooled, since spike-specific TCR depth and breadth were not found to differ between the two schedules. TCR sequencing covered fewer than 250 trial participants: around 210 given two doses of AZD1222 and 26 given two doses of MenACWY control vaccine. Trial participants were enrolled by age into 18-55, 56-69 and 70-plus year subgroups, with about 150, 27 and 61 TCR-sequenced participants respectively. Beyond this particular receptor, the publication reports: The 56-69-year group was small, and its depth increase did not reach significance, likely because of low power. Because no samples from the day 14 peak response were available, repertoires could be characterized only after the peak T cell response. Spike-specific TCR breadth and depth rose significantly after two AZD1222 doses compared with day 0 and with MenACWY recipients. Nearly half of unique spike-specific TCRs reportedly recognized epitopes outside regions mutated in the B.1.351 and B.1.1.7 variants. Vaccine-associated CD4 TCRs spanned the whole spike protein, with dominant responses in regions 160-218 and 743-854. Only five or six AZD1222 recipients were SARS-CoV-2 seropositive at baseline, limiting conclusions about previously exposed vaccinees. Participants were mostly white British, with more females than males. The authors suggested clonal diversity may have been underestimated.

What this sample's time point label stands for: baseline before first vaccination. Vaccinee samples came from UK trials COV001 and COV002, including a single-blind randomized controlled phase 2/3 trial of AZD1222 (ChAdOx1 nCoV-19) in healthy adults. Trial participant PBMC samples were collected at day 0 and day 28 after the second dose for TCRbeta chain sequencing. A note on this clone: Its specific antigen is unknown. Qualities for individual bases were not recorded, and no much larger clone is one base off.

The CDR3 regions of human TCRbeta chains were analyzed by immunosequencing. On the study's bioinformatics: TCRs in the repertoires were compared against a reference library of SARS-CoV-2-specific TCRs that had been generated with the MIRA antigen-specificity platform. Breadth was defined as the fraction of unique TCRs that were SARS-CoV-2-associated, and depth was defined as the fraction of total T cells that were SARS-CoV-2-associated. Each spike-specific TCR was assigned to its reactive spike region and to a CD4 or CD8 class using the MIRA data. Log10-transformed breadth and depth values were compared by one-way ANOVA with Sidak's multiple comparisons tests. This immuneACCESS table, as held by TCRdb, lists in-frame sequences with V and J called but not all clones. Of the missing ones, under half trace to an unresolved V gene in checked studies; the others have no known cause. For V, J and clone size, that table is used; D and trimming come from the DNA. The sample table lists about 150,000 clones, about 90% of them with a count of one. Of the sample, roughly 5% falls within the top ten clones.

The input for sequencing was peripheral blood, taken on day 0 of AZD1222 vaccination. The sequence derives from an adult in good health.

The CDR3 region reads CASSLAGGRGGTEAFF. DNA sequence: TGCGCCAGCAGCTTGGCAGGGGGTCGAGGGGGCACTGAAGCTTTCTTT. The rearranged segments are TRBV5-1 and TRBJ1-1, and 7 junction bases match TRBD1. V lost 0 bases and J lost 4 bases, and the count of bases not matched to a germline gene is 9. The CDR3, cysteine through phenylalanine, is 16 amino acids long. Only the CDR3 DNA is retained, 48 bases long and in frame from the first base. CDR1 is given as SGHRS and CDR2 as YFSETQ, both from the germline V gene.